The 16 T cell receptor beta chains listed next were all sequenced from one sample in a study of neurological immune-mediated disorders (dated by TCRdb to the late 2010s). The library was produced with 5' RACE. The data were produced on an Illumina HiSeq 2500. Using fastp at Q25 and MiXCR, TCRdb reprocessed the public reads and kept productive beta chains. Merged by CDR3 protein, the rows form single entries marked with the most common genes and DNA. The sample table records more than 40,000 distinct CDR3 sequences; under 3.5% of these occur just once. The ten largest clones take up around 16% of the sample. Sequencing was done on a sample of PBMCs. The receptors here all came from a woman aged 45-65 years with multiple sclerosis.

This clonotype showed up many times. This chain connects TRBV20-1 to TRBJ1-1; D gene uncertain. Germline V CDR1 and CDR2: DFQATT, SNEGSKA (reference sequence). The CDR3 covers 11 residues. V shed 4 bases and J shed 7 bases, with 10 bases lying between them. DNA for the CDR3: TGCAGTGCTATACGCAGCCTTGAAGCTTTCTTT. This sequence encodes CSAIRSLEAFF.

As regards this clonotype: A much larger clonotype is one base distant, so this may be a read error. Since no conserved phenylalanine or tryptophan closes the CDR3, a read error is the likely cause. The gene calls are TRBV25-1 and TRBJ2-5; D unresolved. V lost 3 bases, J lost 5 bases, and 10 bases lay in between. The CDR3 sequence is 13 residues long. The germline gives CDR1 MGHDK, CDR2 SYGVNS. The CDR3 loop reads CASSDLGLETQYL. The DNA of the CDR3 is TGTGCCAGCAGTGATTTGGGGTTGGAGACCCAGTACTTA.

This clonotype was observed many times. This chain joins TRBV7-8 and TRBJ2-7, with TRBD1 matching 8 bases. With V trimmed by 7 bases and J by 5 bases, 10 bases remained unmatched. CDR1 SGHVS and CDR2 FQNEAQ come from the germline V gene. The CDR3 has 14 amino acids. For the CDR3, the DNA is TGTGCCAGCACCTCTCGGACAGGGAGAAACGAGCAGTACTTC. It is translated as CASTSRTGRNEQYF. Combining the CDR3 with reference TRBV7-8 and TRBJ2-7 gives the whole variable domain GAGVSQSPRYKVAKRGQDVALRCDPISGHVSLFWYQQALGQGPEFLTYFQNEAQLDKSGLPSDRFFAERPEGSVSTLKIQRTQQEDSAVYLCASTSRTGRNEQYFGPGTRLTVT.

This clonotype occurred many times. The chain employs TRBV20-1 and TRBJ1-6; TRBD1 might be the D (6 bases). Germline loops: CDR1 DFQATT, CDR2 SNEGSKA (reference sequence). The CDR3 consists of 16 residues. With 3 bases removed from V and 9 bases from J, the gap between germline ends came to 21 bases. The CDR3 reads CSASWGQSGSGSPLHF. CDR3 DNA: TGCAGTGCTAGTTGGGGACAAAGCGGGTCGGGTTCACCCCTCCACTTT.

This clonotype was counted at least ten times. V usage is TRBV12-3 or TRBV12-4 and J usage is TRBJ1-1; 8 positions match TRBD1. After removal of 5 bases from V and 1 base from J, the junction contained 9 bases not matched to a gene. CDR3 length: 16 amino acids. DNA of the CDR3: TGTGCCAGCAGTACCTACAGGGGGGCCTCGAACACTGAAGCTTTCTTT. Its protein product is CASSTYRGASNTEAFF.

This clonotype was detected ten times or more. In DNA form, the CDR3 reads TGCGCCAGCAGCACCGGGACATGGATGAACACTGAAGCTTTCTTT. Translation: CASSTGTWMNTEAFF. The chain combines TRBV5-1 with TRBJ1-1; a possible D gene is TRBD1 (6 bases). This CDR3 contains 15 residues. The V gene lost 4 bases and the J gene lost 0 bases, with 13 bases spanning the gap. Germline V gives CDR1 SGHRS, CDR2 YFSETQ.

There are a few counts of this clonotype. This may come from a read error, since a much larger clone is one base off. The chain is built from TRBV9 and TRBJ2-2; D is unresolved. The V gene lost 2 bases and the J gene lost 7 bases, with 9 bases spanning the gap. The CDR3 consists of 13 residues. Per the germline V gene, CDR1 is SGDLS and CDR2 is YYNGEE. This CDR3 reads CASSVKPNGELFF. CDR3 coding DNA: TGTGCCAGCAGCGTCAAACCTAACGGGGAGCTGTTTTTT.

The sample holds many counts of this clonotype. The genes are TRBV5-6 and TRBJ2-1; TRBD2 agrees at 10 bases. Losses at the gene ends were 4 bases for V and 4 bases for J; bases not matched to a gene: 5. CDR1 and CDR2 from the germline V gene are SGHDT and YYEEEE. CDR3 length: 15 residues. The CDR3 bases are TGTGCCAGCAGCACCGGACTAGCGGCATACAATGAGCAGTTCTTC. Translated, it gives CASSTGLAAYNEQFF.

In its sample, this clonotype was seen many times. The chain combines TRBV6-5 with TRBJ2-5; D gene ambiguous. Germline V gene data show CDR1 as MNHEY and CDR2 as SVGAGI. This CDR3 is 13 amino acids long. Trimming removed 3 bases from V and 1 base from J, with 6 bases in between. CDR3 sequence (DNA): TGTGCCAGCAGTTATTCGATCCAAGAGACCCAGTACTTC. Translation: CASSYSIQETQYF.

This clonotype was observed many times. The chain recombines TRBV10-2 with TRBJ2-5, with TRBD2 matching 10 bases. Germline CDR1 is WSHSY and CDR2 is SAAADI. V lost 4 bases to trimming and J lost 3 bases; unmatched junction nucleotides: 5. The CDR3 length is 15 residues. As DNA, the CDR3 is TGCGCCAGCAGTGTGGCTAGCGGGAGAGAAGAGACCCAGTACTTC. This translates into CASSVASGREETQYF.

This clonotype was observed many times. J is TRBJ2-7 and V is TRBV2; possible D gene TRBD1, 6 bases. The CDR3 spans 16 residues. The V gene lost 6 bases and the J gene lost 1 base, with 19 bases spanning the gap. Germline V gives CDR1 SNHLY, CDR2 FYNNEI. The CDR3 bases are TGTGCCAGCAGGCCCCTCAGGGGAGCCGCTTCCTACGAGCAGTACTTC. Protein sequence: CASRPLRGAASYEQYF. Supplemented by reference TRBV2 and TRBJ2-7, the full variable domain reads EPEVTQTPSHQVTQMGQEVILRCVPISNHLYFYWYRQILGQKVEFLVSFYNNEISEKSEIFDDQFSVERPDGSNFTLKIRSTKLEDSAMYFCASRPLRGAASYEQYFGPGTRLTVT.

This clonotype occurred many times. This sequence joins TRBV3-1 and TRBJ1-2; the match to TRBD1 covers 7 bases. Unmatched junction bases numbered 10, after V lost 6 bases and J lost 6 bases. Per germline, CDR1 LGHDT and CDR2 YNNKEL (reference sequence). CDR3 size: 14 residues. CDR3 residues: CASSSPTGSDGYTF. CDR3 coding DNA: TGTGCCAGCAGTTCCCCGACAGGGTCTGATGGCTACACCTTC.

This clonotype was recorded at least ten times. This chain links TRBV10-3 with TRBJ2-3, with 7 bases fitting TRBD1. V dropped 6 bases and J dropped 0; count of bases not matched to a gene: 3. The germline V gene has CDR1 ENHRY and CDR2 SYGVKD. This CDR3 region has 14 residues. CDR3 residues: CAIRNRGSTDTQYF. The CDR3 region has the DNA TGTGCCATCAGAAACAGGGGAAGCACAGATACGCAGTATTTT.

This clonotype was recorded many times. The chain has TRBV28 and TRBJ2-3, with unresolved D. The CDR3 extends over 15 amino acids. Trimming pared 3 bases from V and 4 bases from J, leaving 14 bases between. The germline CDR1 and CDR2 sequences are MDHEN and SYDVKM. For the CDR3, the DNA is TGTGCCAGCAGTTTGAGGTCTGGTAGGTCAGATACGCAGTATTTT. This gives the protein CASSLRSGRSDTQYF.

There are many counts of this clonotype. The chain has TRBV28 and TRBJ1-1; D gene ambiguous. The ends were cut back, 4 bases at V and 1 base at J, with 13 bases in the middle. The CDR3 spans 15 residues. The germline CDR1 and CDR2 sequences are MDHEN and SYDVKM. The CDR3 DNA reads TGTGCCAGCAGTTCAGATCCGGCCTCGAACACTGAAGCTTTCTTT. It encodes CASSSDPASNTEAFF.

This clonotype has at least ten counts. CDR3 nucleotides: TGCAGTGCTAGACAAAGCGGGAGGTCATTCCAAGAGACCCAGTACTTC. It translates to CSARQSGRSFQETQYF. The rearrangement joins TRBV20-1 to TRBJ2-5; 9 bases map to TRBD2. This CDR3 comprises 16 residues. Looked up from germline, CDR1 is DFQATT and CDR2 is SNEGSKA (reference sequence). Trimming cost V 2 bases and J 1 base; bases outside gene matches: 8.